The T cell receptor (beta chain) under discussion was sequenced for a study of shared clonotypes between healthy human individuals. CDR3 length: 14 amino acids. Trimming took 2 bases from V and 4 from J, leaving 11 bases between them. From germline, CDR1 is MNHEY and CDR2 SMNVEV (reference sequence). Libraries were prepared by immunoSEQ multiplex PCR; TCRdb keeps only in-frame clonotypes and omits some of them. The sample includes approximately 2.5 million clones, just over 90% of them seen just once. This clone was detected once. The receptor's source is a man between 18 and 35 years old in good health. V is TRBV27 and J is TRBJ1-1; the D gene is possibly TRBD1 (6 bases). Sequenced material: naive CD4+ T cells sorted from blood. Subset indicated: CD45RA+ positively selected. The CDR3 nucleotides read TGTGCCAGCAGTTTAGGTACAGGGACCACTGAAGCTTTCTTT. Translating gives CASSLGTGTTEAFF.